This T cell receptor (beta chain) was identified during a study of blood T cell repertoires in COVID-19. For the study at large: T cells, B-cell-depleted T cells, or PBMCs provided the cDNA or gDNA that served as material.

The repertoire was sequenced with immunoSEQ multiplex PCR; TCRdb's copy has only in-frame clones and lacks some. The sample carries more than 250,000 clones, 86% recorded once. Trimming shortened V by 0 bases and J by 0 bases, and 6 bases separated the two germline ends. CDR1 is ENHRY and CDR2 is SYGVKD in the germline V gene. The CDR3 sequence is 15 residues long. Sequenced sample: peripheral blood. The clonotype was recovered from a woman aged 50 to 60 with acute or convalescent COVID-19. This rearrangement joins TRBV10-3 to TRBJ2-4; no clear D gene. DNA of the CDR3: TGTGCCATCAGTGAGTCCTTCTTAGCCAAAAACATTCAGTACTTC. It is translated as CAISESFLAKNIQYF.